Sequencing of this T cell receptor (beta chain) was carried out in a study of blood T cell repertoires in COVID-19. Study-level information: Specimens from acute and convalescent COVID-19 originated in the United States, Italy and Spain. Sources were T cells, B-cell-depleted T cells, or PBMCs; the material itself was cDNA or gDNA.

Produced via immunoSEQ multiplex PCR; TCRdb's table is partial and in-frame only. Of about 140,000 clones listed, about 82% are singletons. After removal of 4 bases from V and 3 bases from J, the junction contained 9 bases not matched to a gene. Germline assignment: CDR1 SQVTM and CDR2 ANQGSEA. CDR3 size: 14 residues. Sequenced sample: peripheral blood. The receptor was isolated from a woman aged 60-75 years with acute or convalescent COVID-19. The rearrangement uses TRBV29-1 and TRBJ2-7; 7 bases are shared with TRBD1. This CDR3 is CSVVKGALGYEQYF. Written as DNA, the CDR3 is TGCAGCGTTGTCAAGGGGGCGTTGGGCTACGAGCAGTACTTC.